Each of the 23 T cell receptor beta chains below was sequenced from the same sample in a study of T cell clones after liver transplantation (dated by TCRdb to between 2017 and 2020). Receptor libraries were prepared by the immunoSEQ multiplex PCR assay. Here the immuneACCESS table is served through TCRdb, limited to in-frame sequences with V and J called. Missing clones are a known gap in these copies; in checked studies unresolved V genes cover under half, and the rest lacks a known reason. This sample holds 55,000 to 75,000 clones; 80% to 95% were observed only once. The ten largest clones take up approximately 0.92% of the sample. The sample consisted of CD4+ T cells from blood, taken approximately 25 months after liver transplant. Receptors were obtained from a human patient who received a liver transplant. After a transplant, some T cells may be the graft donor's own cells.

The chain carries TRBV4-1 and TRBJ2-3; tentative D call: TRBD2 (6 bases). Germline assignment: CDR1 MGHRA and CDR2 YSYEKL. The CDR3 is 16 amino acids. The V and J ends lost 4 bases and 4 bases respectively, with 18 bases between them. CDR3 amino acids: CASSLTSGEFADTQYF. The CDR3 DNA sequence: TGCGCCAGCAGCCTTACTTCGGGAGAGTTTGCAGATACGCAGTATTTT.

The chain links TRBV2 to TRBJ1-1; D is uncertain. The CDR3 length is 10 residues. Trimming cost V 3 bases and J 6 bases, with 2 bases left between them. Germline V lookup: CDR1 SNHLY, CDR2 FYNNEI. Here the CDR3 reads CASSDSEAFF. CDR3 bases: TGTGCCAGCAGTGACTCTGAAGCTTTCTTT. The whole variable domain, remainder taken from reference TRBV2 and TRBJ1-1, is EPEVTQTPSHQVTQMGQEVILRCVPISNHLYFYWYRQILGQKVEFLVSFYNNEISEKSEIFDDQFSVERPDGSNFTLKIRSTKLEDSAMYFCASSDSEAFFGQGTRLTVV.

The chain combines TRBV4-2 with TRBJ1-2, with a tentative D call TRBD1 (5 bases). This CDR3 region has 15 residues. CDR1 is LGHNA, CDR2 YNFKEQ, per germline. Trimming shortened V by 0 bases and J by 3 bases, and 11 bases separated the two germline ends. The CDR3 sequence is CASSQDRGEDYGYTF. In nucleotides, the CDR3 is TGTGCCAGCAGCCAAGATCGAGGGGAAGACTATGGCTACACCTTC.

The CDR3 nucleotides read TGTGCCAGTAGTCTGGCACCCACTCGGAACACTGAAGCTTTCTTT. It encodes CASSLAPTRNTEAFF. The chain is built from TRBV19 and TRBJ1-1; no firm D call. V was cut by 5 bases and J by 1 base, with 14 bases left in between. The CDR3 sequence is 15 residues long. CDR1 and CDR2 (germline): LNHDA, SQIVND (reference sequence).

The chain links TRBV25-1 to TRBJ2-1; 11 nucleotides align to TRBD1. Per germline, CDR1 MGHDK and CDR2 SYGVNS. J was trimmed by 4 bases and V by 5 bases; bases with no gene match: 4. The CDR3 contains 15 residues. The CDR3 DNA is TGTGCCAGCAGTCCGGACAGGGGGCAGTACAATGAGCAGTTCTTC. Amino acid sequence: CASSPDRGQYNEQFF.

The rearrangement links TRBV25-1 to TRBJ2-7; D possibly corresponds to TRBD2 (6 bases). The CDR3 covers 14 residues. V was pared by 3 bases and J by 3 bases, with 12 bases between. Germline V CDR1 and CDR2: MGHDK, SYGVNS. The CDR3, as DNA: TGTGCCAGCAGTGACTCTCGGGACTTCTACGAGCAGTACTTC. Translating it yields CASSDSRDFYEQYF.

The chain couples TRBV5-4 to TRBJ2-2, with 8 bases lining up with TRBD1. Germline CDR1 and CDR2: SGHNT and YYREEE (reference sequence). The CDR3 runs 15 residues. V dropped 5 bases and J dropped 5; count of bases not matched to a gene: 8. The CDR3 spells CASSRDRGGTGELFF. CDR3 nucleotide sequence: TGTGCCAGCAGTCGCGACAGGGGTGGAACCGGGGAGCTGTTTTTT.

This clone was picked up a small number of times. The CDR3 reads CASSRRRTGTNLGELFF. Here the CDR3 DNA reads TGTGCCAGCAGCCGACGCCGGACAGGGACGAATTTAGGGGAGCTGTTTTTT. The chain joins TRBV7-2 to TRBJ2-2; TRBD1 aligns across 8 bases. Germline lookup yields CDR1 SGHTA and CDR2 FQGNSA. The CDR3 consists of 17 residues. Trimming removed 5 bases from V and 8 bases from J; junction bases left unmatched: 16.

The CDR3: CATSRVGRGGADTQYF. As DNA, the CDR3 is TGTGCCACCAGCAGAGTTGGGAGGGGGGGAGCAGATACGCAGTATTTT. The chain has TRBV15 and TRBJ2-3; TRBD2 might be the D (7 bases). In germline, CDR1 is LNHNV, CDR2 YYDKDF (reference sequence). The ends were cut back, 1 base at V and 4 bases at J, with 15 bases in the middle. The CDR3 is made up of 16 amino acids.

V gene TRBV9 combines with J gene TRBJ2-7; TRBD2 is a possible D gene (6 bases). Germline V gene data show CDR1 as SGDLS and CDR2 as YYNGEE. The CDR3 is 14 amino acids. The V gene lost 4 bases and the J gene lost 2 bases, with 13 bases spanning the gap. CDR3: CASSKGGIPYEQYF. In DNA form, the CDR3 reads TGTGCCAGCAGCAAGGGCGGGATCCCCTACGAGCAGTACTTC.

The chain joins TRBV10-3 to TRBJ2-7, with 7 positions matching TRBD2. The CDR3 is made up of 14 amino acids. Germline V gene sequence: CDR1 ENHRY, CDR2 SYGVKD. The V and J ends lost 3 bases and 3 bases, in that order; junction bases with no gene match: 5. The DNA for the CDR3 is TGTGCCATCAGTGAAGGAGCTAGCGGCTACGAGCAGTACTTC. It specifies CAISEGASGYEQYF.

This chain uses TRBV18 with TRBJ2-7; 7 nucleotides align to TRBD2. Germline CDR1 and CDR2: KGHSH and LQKENI. The ends lost 6 bases at V and 12 bases at J; junction bases unmatched: 11. This CDR3 is built from 12 residues. CDR3 bases: TGTGCCAGCTCCCTCGCCAGCGGGGATCCGTACTTC. Protein: CASSLASGDPYF. The full variable domain, with the rest looked up from reference TRBV18 and TRBJ2-7, is NAGVMQNPRHLVRRRGQEARLRCSPMKGHSHVYWYRQLPEEGLKFMVYLQKENIIDESGMPKERFSAEFPKEGPSILRIQQVVRGDSAAYFCASSLASGDPYFGPGTRLTVT.

This clone appeared once. V and J are TRBV10-3 and TRBJ2-3; D is perhaps TRBD1 or TRBD2 (5 bases each). The V end was cut by 6 bases, the J end by 4 bases, with 17 bases between. Germline V gene data show CDR1 as ENHRY and CDR2 as SYGVKD. The CDR3 is made up of 15 amino acids. The CDR3 DNA is TGTGCCATCAGCTCCCGGGGCGCACCCGCAGATACGCAGTATTTT. Translation: CAISSRGAPADTQYF.

The chain links TRBV7-3 to TRBJ2-2; D is unclear. V lost 5 bases, J lost 8 bases, and 9 bases lay in between. The CDR3 length is 12 residues. The germline V gene encodes CDR1 SGHTA and CDR2 FQGTGA. For the CDR3, the DNA is TGTGCCAGCAGCCCGCAGCTGGGGGAGCTGTTTTTT. This gives the protein CASSPQLGELFF.

The genes are TRBV7-2 and TRBJ2-3; no clear D gene. The CDR3 has 12 residues. Germline CDR1 reads SGHTA; CDR2 reads FQGNSA. Trimming removed 1 base at V and 4 bases at J, with 3 bases between. This chain's CDR3 is CASSLEPDTQYF. For the CDR3, the DNA is TGTGCCAGCAGCTTAGAACCAGATACGCAGTATTTT. Complete variable domain (other parts from reference TRBV7-2 and TRBJ2-3): GAGVSQSPSNKVTEKGKDVELRCDPISGHTALYWYRQSLGQGLEFLIYFQGNSAPDKSGLPSDRFSAERTGGSVSTLTIQRTQQEDSAVYLCASSLEPDTQYFGPGTRLTVL.

The gene calls are TRBV20-1 and TRBJ2-7, with D unresolved. Deletions cut 5 bases from V and 4 bases from J, with 9 bases between. Germline V gene lookup returns CDR1 DFQATT and CDR2 SNEGSKA (reference sequence). The CDR3 consists of 11 residues. The CDR3 coding sequence is TGCAGTGCTCCGGACGAATACGAGCAGTACTTC. Translation gives CSAPDEYEQYF.

The chain links TRBV28 to TRBJ2-3, with TRBD1 identical over 7 bases. Germline CDR1 is MDHEN and CDR2 is SYDVKM. The CDR3 length is 16 residues. V gave up 5 bases and J gave up 0 bases; unmatched junction bases: 8. This chain's CDR3 is CASSVLRQGSTDTQYF. The CDR3 bases are TGTGCCAGCAGTGTCCTTAGACAGGGCAGCACAGATACGCAGTATTTT.

The chain couples TRBV18 to TRBJ1-1, with TRBD1 matching over 8 bases. This CDR3 region has 15 residues. Germline V gene sequence: CDR1 KGHSH, CDR2 LQKENI. The V segment lost 4 bases and the J segment 1 base; nucleotides outside the gene matches: 5. CDR3 in DNA: TGTGCCAGCTCACTGACAGGGGTGAAGAACACTGAAGCTTTCTTT. Translation: CASSLTGVKNTEAFF. Based on the CDR3 plus reference TRBV18 and TRBJ1-1, the full variable domain is NAGVMQNPRHLVRRRGQEARLRCSPMKGHSHVYWYRQLPEEGLKFMVYLQKENIIDESGMPKERFSAEFPKEGPSILRIQQVVRGDSAAYFCASSLTGVKNTEAFFGQGTRLTVV.

V usage is TRBV4-2 and J usage is TRBJ2-5, with D unclear. There are 16 residues in the CDR3. CDR1 is LGHNA, CDR2 YNFKEQ, per germline. Trimming took off 1 base at V and 1 base at J, with 13 bases between the two ends. The CDR3 reads CASSQASGALQETQYF. For the CDR3, the DNA is TGTGCCAGCAGCCAAGCTTCCGGAGCGCTCCAAGAGACCCAGTACTTC.

This clone was picked up a small number of times. Other DNA sequences in the same sample also yield this CDR3. The chain joins TRBV28 to TRBJ2-7; a weak D match, TRBD1 (5 bases). Per germline, CDR1 MDHEN and CDR2 SYDVKM. The CDR3 extends over 15 amino acids. V lost 5 bases and J 3 bases, leaving 17 bases between the germline ends. The CDR3, as DNA: TGTGCCAGCAGTCCCCAGTTCGGCAGGGACTACGAGCAGTACTTC. This encodes CASSPQFGRDYEQYF.

V usage is TRBV9 and J usage is TRBJ2-7; no definite D call. Germline CDR1 reads SGDLS; CDR2 reads YYNGEE. V lost 0 bases and J lost 6, with 13 bases in between. The CDR3 consists of 14 residues. The CDR3 spells CASSVGALPVEQYF. For the CDR3, the DNA is TGTGCCAGCAGCGTAGGAGCCCTTCCGGTCGAGCAGTACTTC.

The chain employs TRBV7-8 and TRBJ2-2; 10 nucleotides match TRBD2. From germline, CDR1 is SGHVS and CDR2 FQNEAQ. The CDR3 spans 14 residues. J was trimmed by 6 bases and V by 6 bases; bases with no gene match: 4. The CDR3 here is CASRPGTSAGELFF. The CDR3 DNA reads as TGTGCCAGCAGGCCCGGGACTAGCGCCGGGGAGCTGTTTTTT.

The chain links TRBV21-1 to TRBJ1-1. TRBV21-1 is given as a pseudogene. There are 14 residues in the CDR3. The CDR3 here is CASSKAWAGTEAFF. The CDR3 DNA reads TGTGCCAGCAGCAAAGCTTGGGCGGGAACTGAAGCTTTCTTT.